The TCR beta chain described here comes from a study of tumor-infiltrating lymphocytes in localized non-small cell lung cancer. CDR3 length equals 14 residues. Germline loops: CDR1 LNHDA, CDR2 SQIVND (reference sequence). V dropped 0 bases and J dropped 4; count of bases not matched to a gene: 0. About this clone: Other DNA sequences from this sample encode an identical CDR3 as well.

Sequencing used immunoSEQ multiplex PCR; TCRdb keeps in-frame clones, though not all of them. The sample records approximately 17,000 clones, around 73% being singletons. Sequencing was done on a sample of lung tumor tissue. This sequence joins TRBV19 and TRBJ2-7, with 10 bases that match TRBD2. The source of this sequence is a human donor with non-small cell lung cancer. For the CDR3, the DNA is TGTGCCAGTAGTATAGAAGCGGGAGGGTACGAGCAGTACTTC. It is translated as CASSIEAGGYEQYF.